These T cell receptor beta chains were read from a single sample in a study of T cell changes during pregnancy in multiple sclerosis. Clones were read by immunoSEQ multiplex PCR, and TCRdb kept only the in-frame ones, dropping some. The data show tens of thousands of clones, roughly 90% seen once. Source: peripheral blood, taken after pregnancy. The receptors stem from a female donor in good health, enrolled as a control in a pregnancy study. CDR3s include the opening cysteine and the closing phenylalanine or tryptophan. Each record gives: V gene, clone size, CDR3 length, D gene, J gene, CDR3 protein, CDR3 DNA. A D gene is named only where the DNA matches it firmly. Clone size, where shown, is once, few, many, or a class for clones that have expanded.

TRBV21-1	.	12	.	TRBJ1-1	CASSRDSTEAFF	TGTGCCAGCAGCAGGGACAGTACTGAAGCTTTCTTT
TRBV5-6	.	16	.	TRBJ2-1	CASSLVGSPSYNEQFF	TGTGCCAGCAGCTTGGTCGGGAGCCCCTCCTACAATGAGCAGTTCTTC
TRBV25-1	few	12	.	TRBJ2-1	CASSESVNEQFF	TGTGCCAGCAGTGAATCAGTGAATGAGCAGTTCTTC
TRBV30	.	13	.	TRBJ1-2	CAFTGTPNYGYTF	TGTGCCTTTACAGGGACCCCTAACTATGGCTACACCTTC
TRBV25-1	once	11	.	TRBJ1-4	CASSGASRLFF	TGTGCCAGCAGTGGTGCCTCGAGGCTGTTTTTT
TRBV14	.	16	.	TRBJ1-1	CASSQALPSMGTEAFF	TGTGCCAGCAGCCAAGCACTACCCTCCATGGGCACTGAAGCTTTCTTT
TRBV12-5	.	11	TRBD1	TRBJ1-1	CASERDSEAFF	TGTGCTAGTGAGAGGGACAGTGAAGCTTTCTTT
TRBV7-7	.	13	.	TRBJ2-2	CASSLDGVGELFF	TGTGCTAGCAGCTTAGACGGGGTCGGGGAGCTGTTTTTT
TRBV28	.	15	TRBD2	TRBJ2-2	CASSHGGGHTGELFF	TGTGCCAGCAGCCATGGGGGGGGTCACACCGGGGAGCTGTTTTTT
TRBV7-9	once	12	TRBD2	TRBJ2-1	CASSLEAGEQFF	TGTGCCAGCAGCTTAGAAGCGGGGGAGCAGTTCTTC
TRBV10-3	.	14	.	TRBJ1-2	CAISLREGDYGYTF	TGTGCCATCAGTTTACGGGAGGGTGACTATGGCTACACCTTC
TRBV15	.	11	.	TRBJ2-5	CATRYGETQYF	TGTGCCACCAGATACGGAGAGACCCAGTACTTC
TRBV29-1	.	14	TRBD1	TRBJ1-2	CSVAAPDRVRGYTF	TGCAGCGTTGCAGCCCCGGACAGGGTTAGGGGCTACACCTTC
TRBV27	once	17	.	TRBJ2-1	CASSPTGTSTYYNEQFF	TGTGCCAGCAGTCCCACCGGGACTTCTACTTACTACAATGAGCAGTTCTTC
TRBV10-1	.	16	TRBD2	TRBJ2-1	CASSPRIRGGAGEQFF	TGCGCCAGCAGTCCGAGGATTCGGGGGGGGGCCGGGGAGCAGTTCTTC
TRBV29-1	.	12	.	TRBJ2-7	CSVGLGDREQYF	TGCAGCGTTGGACTCGGAGATCGCGAGCAGTACTTC
TRBV4-1	.	17	TRBD2	TRBJ2-3	CASSQDQPAGARDTQYF	TGCGCCAGCAGCCAAGATCAGCCAGCGGGAGCGAGAGATACGCAGTATTTT
TRBV4-2	.	16	.	TRBJ1-4	CASSQGYDSNNEKLFF	TGTGCCAGCAGCCAAGGCTACGACAGTAATAATGAAAAACTGTTTTTT
TRBV18	few	13	TRBD1	TRBJ1-1	CASSPQGEAEAFF	TGTGCCAGCTCACCTCAGGGGGAGGCTGAAGCTTTCTTT
TRBV7-2	.	12	.	TRBJ1-1	CASSSRAGEAFF	TGTGCCAGCAGCTCCCGGGCAGGGGAAGCTTTCTTT
TRBV5-1	many	15	.	TRBJ1-2	CASSSLQGADPGYTF	TGCGCCAGCAGCTCTCTACAGGGTGCGGACCCTGGCTACACCTTC
TRBV14	.	15	.	TRBJ2-3	CASSQGEQITDTQYF	TGTGCCAGCAGCCAAGGAGAACAGATCACAGATACGCAGTATTTT
TRBV5-1	.	17	TRBD2	TRBJ2-1	CASSFSRTSGGPSEQFF	TGCGCCAGCAGCTTCAGCCGGACTAGCGGGGGACCTAGTGAGCAGTTCTTC
TRBV29-1	.	13	TRBD2	TRBJ2-7	CSVGGRATHEQYF	TGCAGCGTTGGCGGGAGGGCCACCCACGAGCAGTACTTC
TRBV18	.	14	TRBD1	TRBJ1-2	CASSPDRVTYGYTF	TGTGCCAGCTCACCAGACAGGGTTACGTATGGCTACACCTTC
TRBV6-5	.	14	.	TRBJ2-7	CASSSGDRTYEQYF	TGTGCCAGCAGTTCGGGCGACAGAACCTACGAGCAGTACTTC
TRBV30	.	21	TRBD2	TRBJ2-1	CAWSVPGGVGPGLLRYGEQFF	TGTGCCTGGAGTGTACCGGGGGGAGTGGGTCCGGGACTCCTCAGATATGGAGAGCAGTTCTTC
TRBV7-2	.	14	.	TRBJ1-1	CASRLRTVNTEAFF	TGTGCCAGCAGACTAAGGACAGTGAACACTGAAGCTTTCTTT
TRBV12-5	once	20	.	TRBJ1-1	CASGLAAGVGLQAVNTEAFF	TGTGCTAGTGGTTTAGCCGCAGGGGTGGGGCTGCAGGCAGTGAACACTGAAGCTTTCTTT
TRBV29-1	.	12	.	TRBJ2-7	CSVEGHPYEQYF	TGCAGCGTTGAAGGGCATCCCTACGAGCAGTACTTC
TRBV6-5	.	14	.	TRBJ2-7	CASSLSSGSYEQYF	TGTGCCAGCAGTTTGAGTAGCGGATCCTACGAGCAGTACTTC
TRBV5-6	.	12	.	TRBJ2-7	CASSLITGEQYF	TGTGCCAGCAGCTTAATCACGGGCGAGCAGTACTTC
TRBV7-8	.	15	.	TRBJ1-4	CASSATGSAGEKLFF	TGTGCCAGCAGCGCCACGGGGTCAGCGGGCGAAAAACTGTTTTTT
TRBV6-5	.	12	.	TRBJ1-2	CASSSGVGGYTF	TGTGCCAGCAGTTCCGGGGTCGGAGGCTACACCTTC